This entry concerns a single T cell receptor (beta chain). Its antigen is still unknown. This sample stems from a study of cytomegalovirus exposure and HLA in healthy donors. Researchers ran the PCR with 60 Vbeta and 13 Jbeta primers. The data were produced by immunoSEQ multiplex PCR, yet TCRdb's version contains in-frame clones alone and is incomplete. The data contain some 180,000 clones, 81% of them singletons. Study-level findings and limits: The study listed under 200 cytomegalovirus-associated TCR beta chains. Common viral pathogens seemed, in a later analysis, to connect with several of the most significant clusters.

Germline assignment: CDR1 MNHEY and CDR2 SMNVEV (reference sequence). This CDR3 contains 13 residues. V lost 3 bases and J lost 4, with 7 bases in between. Sequencing was done on a sample of PBMCs. The receptor was isolated from a middle-aged man in good health and CMV-seropositive. This chain connects TRBV27 to TRBJ2-1; D is undetermined. The CDR3: CASSFSGYNEQFF. In nucleotides, the CDR3 is TGTGCCAGCAGTTTCTCCGGGTACAATGAGCAGTTCTTC.